This entry lists 23 T cell receptor beta chains sequenced from one sample in a study of beta chain features in type 1 diabetes. Of the isolated RNA, all was reverse transcribed, and so the sequenced material was expressed TCRB transcripts. Here immunoSEQ multiplex PCR was the method, and the copy in TCRdb shows in-frame clones only, minus some. Of under 300,000 clones in the sample, roughly 21% were seen once. Study outcomes and limitations: Moderate yet significant TCRB CDR3 shortening was seen in Type 1 diabetes patients in all four CD4+ subsets.

Their antigen targets remain unknown. Sequenced material: naive CD4+ T cells from blood. The receptors come from a woman aged 40 to 50 with type 1 diabetes.

The V and J genes are TRBV29-1 and TRBJ1-1; TRBD1 matches 7 bases. The V gene end was trimmed by 4 bases and the J gene end by 1 base; junction bases not matched to a gene: 6. Germline lookup yields CDR1 SQVTM and CDR2 ANQGSEA. The CDR3 runs to 14 residues. The CDR3: CSVGAGGGNTEAFF. The CDR3 coding sequence is TGCAGCGTTGGCGCAGGGGGTGGGAACACTGAAGCTTTCTTT.

There are a few counts of this clone. This chain links TRBV30 with TRBJ1-2; 8 bases fit TRBD1. J lost 6 bases, V lost 3 bases, and 6 bases had no gene match. Per the germline V gene, CDR1 is GTSNPN and CDR2 is SVGIG (reference sequence). The CDR3 consists of 13 residues. The CDR3 sequence: CAWSLGQGDGYTF. Written as DNA, the CDR3 is TGTGCCTGGAGCCTAGGACAGGGCGATGGCTACACCTTC.

This clone was counted only a few times. V and J are TRBV7-2 and TRBJ2-6; D unclear. CDR1 SGHTA and CDR2 FQGNSA come from the germline V gene. Trimming took 2 bases from V and 0 from J, leaving 2 bases between them. The CDR3 sequence is 14 residues long. The CDR3 sequence is CASSLHSGANVLTF. Here the CDR3 DNA reads TGTGCCAGCAGCTTACACTCTGGGGCCAACGTCCTGACTTTC. Together with reference TRBV7-2 and TRBJ2-6, the CDR3 gives the full variable domain: GAGVSQSPSNKVTEKGKDVELRCDPISGHTALYWYRQSLGQGLEFLIYFQGNSAPDKSGLPSDRFSAERTGGSVSTLTIQRTQQEDSAVYLCASSLHSGANVLTFGAGSRLTVL.

This clone was found a few times. This chain uses TRBV4-3 with TRBJ1-1; possible D gene TRBD1, 6 bases. The CDR3 covers 17 residues. CDR1 is LGHNA, CDR2 YSLEER, per germline. V lost 4 bases and J 3 bases, leaving 21 bases between the germline ends. DNA of the CDR3: TGCGCCAGCAGCCTAAGGGGGTTAAGGGATAGGGACACTGAAGCTTTCTTT. Translating it yields CASSLRGLRDRDTEAFF.

The chain couples TRBV9 to TRBJ2-2; 9 bases match TRBD2. V was pared by 0 bases and J by 5 bases, with 5 bases of the junction left unmatched. The CDR3 runs to 16 residues. The germline CDR1 and CDR2 sequences are SGDLS and YYNGEE. The CDR3 bases are TGTGCCAGCAGCGTAGAGGGACTAGCTCGAACCGGGGAGCTGTTTTTT. Protein product: CASSVEGLARTGELFF.

This chain uses TRBV18 with TRBJ2-5; D is unresolved. Germline V gives CDR1 KGHSH, CDR2 LQKENI. V shed 8 bases and J shed 5 bases, with 15 bases lying between them. The CDR3 consists of 13 residues. The CDR3 nucleotides read TGTGCCAGCACTCAATCCTTTATTGAGACCCAGTACTTC. This translates into CASTQSFIETQYF.

This clone was seen a few times. The gene calls are TRBV27 and TRBJ1-6, with 10 bases fitting TRBD1. The CDR3 is 13 residues long. Trimming removed 6 bases from V and 10 bases from J; junction bases left unmatched: 3. Germline V gene sequence: CDR1 MNHEY, CDR2 SMNVEV (reference sequence). CDR3 sequence (DNA): TGTGCCAGCAGAGGACAGGGGGACTCACCCCTCCACTTT. It encodes CASRGQGDSPLHF.

This chain connects TRBV11-1 to TRBJ2-3; 7 positions match TRBD1. Germline values: CDR1 SGHAT, CDR2 FQDESV (reference sequence). With V trimmed by 5 bases and J by 2 bases, 7 bases remained unmatched. This CDR3 comprises 15 residues. The CDR3 sequence is CASSPSTGITDTQYF. CDR3 DNA sequence: TGTGCCAGCAGCCCATCGACAGGGATCACAGATACGCAGTATTTT.

The chain combines TRBV30 with TRBJ2-3, with D perhaps TRBD1 (6 bases). Trimming pared 1 base from V and 4 bases from J, leaving 12 bases between. The CDR3 is 14 amino acids. From germline, CDR1 is GTSNPN and CDR2 SVGIG (reference sequence). As DNA, the CDR3 is TGTGCCTGGAGTGCAATACAGGGTTCAGATACGCAGTATTTT. It codes for CAWSAIQGSDTQYF.

This sequence joins TRBV28 and TRBJ2-7; 8 positions match TRBD1. V dropped 6 bases and J dropped 2; count of bases not matched to a gene: 3. Germline V gives CDR1 MDHEN, CDR2 SYDVKM. This CDR3 has 13 amino acids. The CDR3 DNA reads TGTGCCAGCAGCAGGGGGCCCGCCTACGAGCAGTACTTC. This sequence encodes CASSRGPAYEQYF.

This rearrangement joins TRBV12-5 to TRBJ2-1; D uncertain. Germline V gene lookup returns CDR1 LGHNT and CDR2 FRNRAP. This CDR3 contains 13 residues. The V end lost 2 bases, the J end lost 9 bases, and 11 bases lay between the germline ends. The CDR3 nucleotides read TGTGCTAGTGGTTTGATGACTTCGACTGAGCAGTTCTTC. It encodes CASGLMTSTEQFF.

The V and J genes are TRBV29-1 and TRBJ2-1, with 9 nucleotides matching TRBD2. Germline values: CDR1 SQVTM, CDR2 ANQGSEA. J lost 9 bases, V lost 4 bases, and 10 bases had no gene match. The CDR3 has 14 residues. CDR3 amino acids: CSVVVVAGEGEQFF. The CDR3 coding sequence is TGCAGCGTTGTGGTCGTAGCGGGAGAAGGTGAGCAGTTCTTC.

This chain uses TRBV15 with TRBJ2-1; 9 bases line up with TRBD1. Per germline, CDR1 LNHNV and CDR2 YYDKDF (reference sequence). The CDR3 has 16 amino acids. J was trimmed by 6 bases and V by 3 bases; bases with no gene match: 9. In DNA, the CDR3 is TGTGCCACCAGCAGGGGGGACAGGGCCCCCCTCAATGAGCAGTTCTTC. Encoded protein: CATSRGDRAPLNEQFF.

V and J are TRBV27 and TRBJ1-2; D possibly corresponds to TRBD1 (6 bases). CDR1 is MNHEY, CDR2 SMNVEV, per germline (reference sequence). Trimming shortened V by 8 bases and J by 7 bases, and 17 bases separated the two germline ends. CDR3 length equals 13 residues. In nucleotides, the CDR3 is TGTGCCAGCCACAAAACGGGGGGCCTTGGCTACACCTTC. It yields the protein CASHKTGGLGYTF.

This clone was picked up a small number of times. This rearrangement joins TRBV7-2 to TRBJ1-1; unclear D gene. The germline V gene has CDR1 SGHTA and CDR2 FQGNSA. This CDR3 is built from 15 residues. V dropped 5 bases and J dropped 5 bases, with 18 bases sitting between them. CDR3 region: CASSPDPGRWTEAFF. CDR3 DNA sequence: TGTGCCAGCAGCCCCGACCCGGGGAGGTGGACTGAAGCTTTCTTT.

The gene calls are TRBV29-1 and TRBJ1-2; 8 bases are shared with TRBD1. There are 12 residues in the CDR3. The germline gives CDR1 SQVTM, CDR2 ANQGSEA. After removal of 8 bases from V and 7 bases from J, the junction contained 9 bases not matched to a gene. The DNA of the CDR3 is TGCAGCATGTGGACAGGGACTCCTGGCTACACCTTC. Its translation: CSMWTGTPGYTF.

The chain employs TRBV14 and TRBJ2-7, with a possible D match to TRBD2 (6 bases). Germline values: CDR1 SGHDN, CDR2 FVKESK. The CDR3 contains 13 residues. Trimming shortened V by 3 bases and J by 1 base, and 7 bases separated the two germline ends. The CDR3 bases are TGTGCCAGCAGCCATGGGGGGTCCTACGAGCAGTACTTC. This codes for CASSHGGSYEQYF.

The chain recombines TRBV29-1 with TRBJ1-2; the D gene is possibly TRBD1 (6 bases). The V and J ends lost 2 bases and 8 bases respectively, with 18 bases between them. Germline CDR1 SQVTM, CDR2 ANQGSEA. The CDR3 covers 14 residues. The CDR3 DNA follows: TGCAGCGTTGAACGGAGGAACAGGGAGGGAGGCTACACCTTC. This gives the protein CSVERRNREGGYTF.

V and J are TRBV9 and TRBJ1-1; D possibly corresponds to TRBD1 (5 bases). From germline, CDR1 is SGDLS and CDR2 YYNGEE. The CDR3 is 12 amino acids. V was clipped by 7 bases and J by 0 bases, with 7 bases between them. The DNA for the CDR3 is TGTGCCAGCCAGGGTTTGAACACTGAAGCTTTCTTT. Translation: CASQGLNTEAFF.

This clone came up a few times. The CDR3 DNA sequence: TGTGCCAGCAGTTCCCCGGGGGAGGGGAACAATCAGCCCCAGCATTTT. Translation gives CASSSPGEGNNQPQHF. The V gene is TRBV28, the J gene TRBJ1-5; D is possibly TRBD1 (5 bases). The V and J ends lost 4 bases and 3 bases respectively, with 16 bases between them. Germline CDR1 reads MDHEN; CDR2 reads SYDVKM. CDR3 size: 16 residues.

The sample holds a few counts of this clone. V gene TRBV5-6 combines with J gene TRBJ2-6; D is undetermined. Germline lookup yields CDR1 SGHDT and CDR2 YYEEEE. CDR3 length: 14 amino acids. V was trimmed by 7 bases and J by 0 bases, leaving 8 bases between them. This chain's CDR3 is CASLSSSGANVLTF. CDR3 coding DNA: TGTGCCAGCTTATCTTCCTCTGGGGCCAACGTCCTGACTTTC. Supplemented by reference TRBV5-6 and TRBJ2-6, the full variable domain reads DAGVTQSPTHLIKTRGQQVTLRCSPKSGHDTVSWYQQALGQGPQFIFQYYEEEERQRGNFPDRFSGHQFPNYSSELNVNALLLGDSALYLCASLSSSGANVLTFGAGSRLTVL.

The chain has TRBV11-3 and TRBJ2-2; D gene uncertain. The V gene's germline CDR1 is SGHNT and CDR2 YENEEA. This CDR3 spans 11 amino acids. Trimming shortened V by 4 bases and J by 11 bases, and 8 bases separated the two germline ends. The CDR3 loop reads CASSSIGELFF. DNA for the CDR3: TGTGCCAGCAGCTCCATCGGTGAGCTGTTTTTT. Looking up the rest from reference TRBV11-3 and TRBJ2-2 gives the full variable domain: EAGVVQSPRYKIIEKKQPVAFWCNPISGHNTLYWYLQNLGQGPELLIRYENEEAVDDSQLPKDRFSAERLKGVDSTLKIQPAELGDSAVYLCASSSIGELFFGEGSRLTVL.

This clone was picked up one time. The chain couples TRBV28 to TRBJ2-3; TRBD2 matches at 8 bases. V shed 1 base and J 1 base; nucleotides not matched to a gene: 4. CDR1 is MDHEN, CDR2 SYDVKM, per germline. The CDR3 consists of 16 residues. In DNA, the CDR3 is TGTGCCAGCAGTTTATCGGGGGGGGTCCGCACAGATACGCAGTATTTT. Protein sequence: CASSLSGGVRTDTQYF.